A selection of T cell receptor beta chains follows, all from one sample in a study of blood T cell repertoires in COVID-19. The assay was immunoSEQ multiplex PCR, and TCRdb's table has in-frame clones only and misses some. The table lists over 200,000 clones, less than 85% of them singletons. The specimen was PBMCs or T cells enriched from blood (not recorded which). Receptors originate from a man aged 60-69 years who had recovered from COVID-19. CDR3s include the opening cysteine and the closing phenylalanine or tryptophan. A D gene is named only where the DNA matches it firmly. Expanded clones get a size class; other rows say once, few or many, or leave the size out.

TRBJ1-3,.,TRBV30,.,12,TGTGCCTGGAAACCGGAGGGACACACCATATATTTT,CAWKPEGHTIYF
TRBJ1-6,.,TRBV7-2,.,14,TGTGCCAGCAGCTTCGGGGGTCCCCCTTCACCCCTCCACTTT,CASSFGGPPSPLHF
TRBJ1-3,few,TRBV5-1,.,15,TGCGCCAGCAGCTTGTGGTCCGGCTCTGGAAACACCATATATTTT,CASSLWSGSGNTIYF
TRBJ2-1,.,TRBV9,TRBD2,17,TGTGCCAGCAGCGCTAGGGGGACTAGCGGGGGGAGCAATGAGCAGTTCTTC,CASSARGTSGGSNEQFF
TRBJ1-5,.,TRBV2,.,19,TGTGCCAGCAGCCACGACCTCAAAATGGGGGGAAATAGCAATCAGCCCCAGCATTTT,CASSHDLKMGGNSNQPQHF
TRBJ2-1,.,TRBV9,TRBD1,15,TGTGCCAGCAGCGTTGGGACAGGGGGCTACAATGAGCAGTTCTTC,CASSVGTGGYNEQFF
TRBJ1-5,.,TRBV27,.,15,TGTTCGAGCCGGGCAGGAGGTTTGGGTAATCAGCCCCAGCATTTT,CSSRAGGLGNQPQHF
TRBJ1-2,.,TRBV19,.,12,TGTGCCAGTAGTATTCCAGGGCGTGGCTACACCTTC,CASSIPGRGYTF
TRBJ2-1,.,TRBV18,.,15,TGTGCCAGCTCACCAGTAATAGGACAGTACAATGAGCAGTTCTTC,CASSPVIGQYNEQFF
TRBJ1-2,.,TRBV19,.,11,TGTGCCAGTAGAGGAGGGGATGGCTACACCTTC,CASRGGDGYTF
TRBJ2-5,.,TRBV5-6,.,16,TGTGCCAGCAGCCTGGTGGGTGGCGGTCACCAAGAGACCCAGTACTTC,CASSLVGGGHQETQYF
TRBJ2-5,.,TRBV11-3,.,17,TGTGCCAGCAGCTCAATCCGGACAGCCGAGAATCAAGAGACCCAGTACTTC,CASSSIRTAENQETQYF
TRBJ1-3,.,TRBV9,TRBD1,16,TGTGCCAGCAGCTTCGGGACAGGGGTCTCTGGAAACACCATATATTTT,CASSFGTGVSGNTIYF
TRBJ1-1,.,TRBV5-1,.,15,TGCGCCAGCAGCGTCCGGGACATGAGGAACACTGAAGCTTTCTTT,CASSVRDMRNTEAFF
TRBJ1-1,.,TRBV6-2/TRBV6-3,.,14,TGTGCCAGCAGTTATCTCGGACAATACACTGAAGCTTTCTTT,CASSYLGQYTEAFF
TRBJ1-1,.,TRBV27,.,14,TGTGCCAGCAGTCTAGGACTGAGGAACACTGAAGCTTTCTTT,CASSLGLRNTEAFF
TRBJ1-1,.,TRBV10-3,TRBD1,16,TGTGCCATCAGCGTCCCGGGACAGGGTTCGAGCACTGAAGCTTTCTTT,CAISVPGQGSSTEAFF
TRBJ2-2,few,TRBV13,.,14,TGTGCCAGCTTAGGTCGGGAGAACACCGGGGAGCTGTTTTTT,CASLGRENTGELFF
TRBJ2-1,.,TRBV11-3,.,13,TGTGCCAGCAGCTTGCAGGGCCCCAATGAGCAGTTCTTC,CASSLQGPNEQFF
TRBJ2-1,.,TRBV18,.,16,TGTGCCAGCTCACCTCCCCAGGGTCTGGCACAGAATGAGCAGTTCTTC,CASSPPQGLAQNEQFF
TRBJ2-1,.,TRBV13,TRBD2,17,TGTGCCAGCCGACCCCCGCAGCGGGGGGGCCGGAGGAATGAGCAGTTCTTC,CASRPPQRGGRRNEQFF
TRBJ2-5,.,TRBV7-8,.,13,TGTGCCAGCAGCCTCCGGGTCCAAGAGACCCAGTACTTC,CASSLRVQETQYF
TRBJ1-2,.,TRBV9,.,14,TGTGCCAGCAGCGTAGATGCCGGGAACTATGGCTACACCTTC,CASSVDAGNYGYTF
TRBJ2-2,.,TRBV24-1,.,14,TGTGCCACCCGAGGTTCAGGGTCCACCGGGGAGCTGTTTTTT,CATRGSGSTGELFF
TRBJ2-7,.,TRBV5-1,TRBD1,17,TGCGCCAGCAGCTTGAGAGCACCGGGACAGGGCACCTACGAGCAGTACTTC,CASSLRAPGQGTYEQYF
TRBJ1-1,.,TRBV28,.,16,TGTGCCAGCAGTTTGGGGGCCCTGGGGACGAACACTGAAGCTTTCTTT,CASSLGALGTNTEAFF
TRBJ2-5,.,TRBV7-7,TRBD2,15,TGTGCTAGCAGTTCCTTAGCGGGGAGGCAAGAGACCCAGTACTTC,CASSSLAGRQETQYF
TRBJ1-6,.,TRBV6-5,.,15,TGTGCCAGCAGTTCCGCCGGGACATCAAATTCACCCCTCCACTTT,CASSSAGTSNSPLHF
TRBJ1-6,.,TRBV27,.,15,TGTGCCAGCAGTTTATCGTTCGGGGGAGGATCACCCCTCCACTTT,CASSLSFGGGSPLHF
TRBJ2-5,.,TRBV20-1,.,11,TGCAGTGCTAGGGGAGGGGGACGCCAGTACTTC,CSARGGGRQYF
TRBJ1-2,.,TRBV25-1,TRBD1,13,TGTGCCAGCAGTGGCGGACAGGCTGGAGGCTACACCTTC,CASSGGQAGGYTF
TRBJ1-2,.,TRBV19,.,15,TGTGCCAGTAGTACGACAGGTTCATGGGACTATGGCTACACCTTC,CASSTTGSWDYGYTF
TRBJ2-7,.,TRBV18,TRBD1,14,TGTGCCAGCTCACCGGGGACAGGGCTGTACGAGCAGTACTTC,CASSPGTGLYEQYF
TRBJ2-1,.,TRBV11-3,.,15,TGTGCCAGCAGCTCCAGGGATTGGTCCTACAATGAGCAGTTCTTC,CASSSRDWSYNEQFF
TRBJ1-2,.,TRBV13,TRBD1,13,TGTGCCAGCAGCTGGGACAGGGGGTATGGCTACACCTTC,CASSWDRGYGYTF
TRBJ2-1,.,TRBV11-3,.,15,TGTGCCAGCAGCCCCACCGGGACTCGGAGCAATGAGCAGTTCTTC,CASSPTGTRSNEQFF
TRBJ1-5,.,TRBV15,.,14,TGTGCCACCAGCAGAGATAAGGGGCCTCAGCCCCAGCATTTT,CATSRDKGPQPQHF
TRBJ1-1,.,TRBV10-1,TRBD1,13,TGCGCCAGCAGGGGGGACAGGGCCACTGAAGCTTTCTTT,CASRGDRATEAFF
TRBJ1-3,.,TRBV11-2,TRBD1,15,TGTGCCAGCAGCTTGGGACAGGGGATCGGAAACACCATATATTTT,CASSLGQGIGNTIYF
TRBJ1-2,.,TRBV5-1,TRBD1,13,TGCGCCAGCAGCGGAGGGACAGGGGGAGGCTACACCTTC,CASSGGTGGGYTF
TRBJ1-2,few,TRBV7-9,.,14,TGTGCCAGCAGCAGGACAGAAGCTAACTATGGCTACACCTTC,CASSRTEANYGYTF
TRBJ2-3,.,TRBV7-9,TRBD2,15,TGTGCCAGCAGCTCAGAAGGGACTAGCGCTGATACGCAGTATTTT,CASSSEGTSADTQYF